These T cell receptor beta chains were read from a single sample in a study of blood T cell repertoires in COVID-19. Repertoires were generated with immunoSEQ multiplex PCR, while TCRdb's copy carries only in-frame clones and drops some. The repertoire has hundreds of thousands of clones, around 86% of them found once; the top ten carry about 4.2%. The specimen was PBMCs or T cells enriched from blood (not recorded which). The receptors were sampled from a man between 25 and 39 years old who had recovered from COVID-19. Both conserved end residues are part of each CDR3. The D gene is left open where the match is weak. Clone size is stated in some rows and not others, as once, few, many or a class when expanded.

v_gene	j_gene	abundance	d_gene	CDR3aa	CDR3nt
TRBV28	TRBJ2-7	-	-	CASIQGDLRNEQYF	TGTGCCAGCATCCAAGGGGATCTCCGCAACGAGCAGTACTTC
TRBV5-1	TRBJ2-3	-	TRBD1	CASSFDRVTDTQYF	TGCGCCAGCAGCTTTGACAGGGTCACAGATACGCAGTATTTT
TRBV7-2	TRBJ2-3	-	TRBD1	CASTSGQGWADTQYF	TGTGCCAGCACCTCGGGACAGGGATGGGCAGATACGCAGTATTTT
TRBV19	TRBJ2-7	-	-	CASSITGLGYEQYF	TGTGCCAGTAGTATAACCGGGTTGGGCTACGAGCAGTACTTC
TRBV7-2	TRBJ1-4	-	TRBD1	CASSYRDRAEKLFF	TGTGCCAGCAGCTACCGGGACAGGGCCGAAAAACTGTTTTTT
TRBV5-4	TRBJ2-7	-	-	CASSLGQGDEQYF	TGTGCCAGCAGCCTCGGGCAGGGCGATGAGCAGTACTTC
TRBV7-2	TRBJ2-7	-	TRBD2	CASSPGTSGRARQYF	TGTGCCAGCAGCCCCGGGACTAGCGGGAGGGCCAGGCAGTACTTC
TRBV6-5	TRBJ2-7	few	TRBD2	CASSPTSDSSYEQYF	TGTGCCAGCAGCCCAACTAGCGACAGCTCCTACGAGCAGTACTTC
TRBV30	TRBJ2-2	-	TRBD1	CAWTGGITNTGELFF	TGTGCCTGGACAGGGGGAATCACGAACACCGGGGAGCTGTTTTTT
TRBV29-1	TRBJ2-7	-	-	CSVKQNGEQYF	TGCAGCGTTAAACAAAACGGGGAGCAGTACTTC
TRBV3-1/TRBV3-2	TRBJ1-1	-	-	CASSPPNRDTEAFF	TGTGCCAGCAGTCCTCCAAACAGGGACACTGAAGCTTTCTTT
TRBV2	TRBJ1-3	-	TRBD1	CASREGQGLVSGNTIYF	TGTGCCAGCAGAGAGGGACAGGGCTTAGTCTCTGGAAACACCATATATTTT
TRBV27	TRBJ2-7	-	TRBD1	CASRDRGYEQYF	TGTGCCAGCCGGGACAGGGGGTACGAGCAGTACTTC
TRBV10-3	TRBJ1-4	-	-	CAIRGTGINEKLFF	TGTGCCATCAGAGGGACTGGGATTAATGAAAAACTGTTTTTT
TRBV5-1	TRBJ2-1	-	-	CASSPETTPYNEQFF	TGCGCCAGCAGCCCCGAAACAACGCCCTACAATGAGCAGTTCTTC
TRBV18	TRBJ2-1	-	-	CASSPRRGEQFF	TGTGCCAGCTCCCCCAGACGGGGTGAGCAGTTCTTC
TRBV7-8	TRBJ2-2	-	TRBD1	CASSGRTGTTGELFF	TGTGCCAGCAGCGGAAGGACAGGAACCACCGGGGAGCTGTTTTTT
TRBV5-1	TRBJ2-1	-	-	CASSLLEYNEQFF	TGCGCCAGCAGCTTGTTGGAGTACAATGAGCAGTTCTTC
TRBV7-7	TRBJ1-6	once	-	CASSLALPGSPLHF	TGTGCTAGCAGCTTAGCCTTGCCGGGGTCACCCCTCCACTTT
TRBV4-1	TRBJ2-7	-	TRBD2	CASSLRTSGKSSYEQYF	TGCGCCAGCAGCCTACGGACTAGCGGGAAGAGCTCCTACGAGCAGTACTTC
TRBV5-1	TRBJ2-7	-	TRBD1	CASSLQGYNPYEQYF	TGCGCCAGCAGCTTACAGGGGTATAACCCCTACGAGCAGTACTTC
TRBV11-2	TRBJ1-1	-	-	CASSLGGGWAFF	TGTGCCAGCAGCTTAGGAGGGGGATGGGCTTTCTTT
TRBV19	TRBJ1-6	-	-	CASNPGQGYNSPLHF	TGTGCCAGTAACCCTGGGCAGGGTTATAATTCACCCCTCCACTTT
TRBV6-6	TRBJ1-5	-	-	CASSYSSSAQHF	TGTGCCAGCAGTTACTCGTCCTCTGCCCAGCATTTT
TRBV2	TRBJ2-2	-	-	CASIRGLAAGELFF	TGTGCCAGCATCAGGGGCCTAGCGGCCGGGGAGCTGTTTTTT
TRBV2	TRBJ1-4	-	TRBD1	CASSRTGQGEKLFF	TGTGCCAGCAGTCGGACAGGGCAAGGTGAAAAACTGTTTTTT
TRBV4-2	TRBJ1-2	once	TRBD1	CASSQVPTGGGGYGYTF	TGTGCCAGCAGCCAAGTCCCCACAGGGGGCGGTGGCTATGGCTACACCTTC
TRBV11-3	TRBJ2-1	-	TRBD1	CASRPTGTGTYNEQFF	TGTGCCAGCAGACCAACCGGGACAGGGACTTACAATGAGCAGTTCTTC
TRBV6-5	TRBJ2-3	-	-	CATRGGQDTQYF	TGTGCCACCCGAGGCGGGCAAGATACGCAGTATTTT
TRBV24-1	TRBJ2-5	-	TRBD2	CATSDSSGSYQETQYF	TGTGCCACCAGTGATTCTAGCGGGAGTTACCAAGAGACCCAGTACTTC
TRBV7-9	TRBJ1-2	-	TRBD1	CASSLGTGQPDTF	TGTGCCAGCAGCTTAGGGACAGGACAGCCGGATACCTTC
TRBV5-1	TRBJ2-7	-	-	CASSLELILDEQYF	TGCGCCAGCAGCTTGGAGCTAATCCTCGACGAGCAGTACTTC
TRBV11-2	TRBJ2-7	-	-	CASAPQGYEQYF	TGTGCCAGCGCGCCACAGGGTTACGAGCAGTACTTC
TRBV6-2/TRBV6-3	TRBJ1-5	once	-	CASSYLGQLNQPQHF	TGTGCCAGCAGTTACCTAGGACAGCTCAATCAGCCCCAGCATTTT
TRBV30	TRBJ2-1	-	-	CAWTAGASMYYNEQFF	TGTGCCTGGACCGCTGGGGCATCCATGTACTACAATGAGCAGTTCTTC
TRBV27	TRBJ1-2	-	TRBD1	CASSFRGLTNYGYTF	TGTGCCAGCAGTTTCAGGGGGCTAACTAACTATGGCTACACCTTC
TRBV6-5	TRBJ2-7	-	TRBD1	CASTGTGDYEQYF	TGTGCCAGCACCGGGACAGGGGACTACGAGCAGTACTTC
TRBV4-1	TRBJ1-1	-	-	CASSHAFGQLNTEAFF	TGCGCCAGCAGCCATGCTTTCGGACAGCTGAACACTGAAGCTTTCTTT
TRBV5-1	TRBJ1-6	-	TRBD1	CASSLGGTGGSPLHF	TGCGCCAGCAGCCTTGGAGGGACAGGGGGATCACCCCTCCACTTT
TRBV20-1	TRBJ2-3	once	-	CSARVEDTQYF	TGCAGTGCTAGAGTGGAGGATACGCAGTATTTT
TRBV9	TRBJ2-3	-	-	CASEVVTGIGTDTQYF	TGTGCCAGCGAGGTCGTAACAGGGATCGGCACAGATACGCAGTATTTT
TRBV28	TRBJ1-5	-	-	CASTVGVWIQPQHF	TGTGCCAGCACCGTCGGGGTCTGGATCCAGCCCCAGCATTTT
TRBV11-3	TRBJ2-7	-	-	CASSVSALSYEQYF	TGTGCCAGCAGCGTTAGTGCACTCTCCTACGAGCAGTACTTC
TRBV7-9	TRBJ2-2	-	-	CASSLLETRNTGELFF	TGTGCCAGCAGCTTATTGGAGACGAGGAACACCGGGGAGCTGTTTTTT
TRBV10-2	TRBJ1-2	-	TRBD1	CASSEHYRGRNYGYTF	TGCGCCAGCAGTGAACACTACAGGGGACGCAACTATGGCTACACCTTC
TRBV5-1	TRBJ1-6	-	-	CASSPGGGGDSPLHF	TGCGCCAGCAGCCCGGGCGGGGGGGGTGATTCACCCCTCCACTTT
TRBV5-6	TRBJ1-4	once	-	CASSVLGTATNEKLFF	TGTGCCAGCAGCGTGCTCGGGACTGCAACTAATGAAAAACTGTTTTTT
TRBV6-5	TRBJ1-5	-	TRBD1	CASSYSGGANQPQHF	TGTGCCAGCAGTTACTCAGGGGGCGCAAATCAGCCCCAGCATTTT
TRBV29-1	TRBJ2-5	few	TRBD1	CSIKRTGQAQETQYF	TGCAGCATCAAGAGGACAGGGCAGGCTCAAGAGACCCAGTACTTC
TRBV28	TRBJ1-2	-	TRBD1	CASSSTTGQNYGYTF	TGTGCCAGCAGTTCAACGACAGGGCAGAACTATGGCTACACCTTC
TRBV28	TRBJ2-3	-	-	CATTTGRNTDTQYF	TGTGCCACAACGACTGGAAGAAACACAGATACGCAGTATTTT
TRBV10-3	TRBJ1-4	-	TRBD1	CAISEPKGTGAEKLFF	TGTGCCATCAGTGAGCCGAAGGGGACAGGGGCTGAAAAACTGTTTTTT
TRBV9	TRBJ1-1	-	-	CASSVAEYAEAFF	TGTGCCAGCAGCGTAGCCGAGTACGCTGAAGCTTTCTTT
TRBV12-3/TRBV12-4	TRBJ1-5	-	-	CASSLKGFQPQHF	TGTGCCAGCAGTTTAAAGGGGTTTCAGCCCCAGCATTTT
TRBV18	TRBJ2-1	-	TRBD2	CASSPLAGTSGYNEQFF	TGTGCCAGCTCACCCCTGGCCGGGACTAGCGGCTACAATGAGCAGTTCTTC